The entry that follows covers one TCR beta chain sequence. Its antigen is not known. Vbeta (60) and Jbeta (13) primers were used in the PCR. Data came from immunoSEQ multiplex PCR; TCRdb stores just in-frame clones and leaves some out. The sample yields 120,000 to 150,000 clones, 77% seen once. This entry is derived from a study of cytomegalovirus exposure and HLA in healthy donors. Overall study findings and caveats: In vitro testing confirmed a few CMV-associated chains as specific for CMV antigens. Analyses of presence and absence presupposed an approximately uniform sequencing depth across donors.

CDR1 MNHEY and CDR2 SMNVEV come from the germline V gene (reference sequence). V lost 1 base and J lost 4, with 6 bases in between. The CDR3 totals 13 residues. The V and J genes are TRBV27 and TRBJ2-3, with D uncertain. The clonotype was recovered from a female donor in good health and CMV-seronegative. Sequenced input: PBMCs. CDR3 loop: CASSLLASDTQYF. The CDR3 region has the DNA TGTGCCAGCAGTTTATTAGCTTCAGATACGCAGTATTTT.